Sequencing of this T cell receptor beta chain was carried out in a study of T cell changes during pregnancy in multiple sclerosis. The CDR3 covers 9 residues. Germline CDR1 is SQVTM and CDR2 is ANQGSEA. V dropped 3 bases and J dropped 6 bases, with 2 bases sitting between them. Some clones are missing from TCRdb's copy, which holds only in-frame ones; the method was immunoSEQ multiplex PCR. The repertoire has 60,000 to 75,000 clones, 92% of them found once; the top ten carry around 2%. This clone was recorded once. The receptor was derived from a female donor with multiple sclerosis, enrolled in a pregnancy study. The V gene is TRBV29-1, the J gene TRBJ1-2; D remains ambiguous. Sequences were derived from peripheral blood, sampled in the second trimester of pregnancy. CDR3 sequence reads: CSVDNGYTF. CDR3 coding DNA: TGCAGCGTTGATAATGGCTACACCTTC.